This entry describes one TCR beta chain. The data originate from a study of blood T cell repertoires in COVID-19. As for the study in general: Researchers got acute and convalescent COVID-19 samples from the United States, Italy and Spain. T cells, B-cell-depleted T cells, or PBMCs provided the cDNA or gDNA that served as material.

Trimming pared 6 bases from V and 3 bases from J, leaving 12 bases between. The CDR3 loop spans 14 amino acids. CDR1 and CDR2 (germline): KGHSH, LQKENI. Per the study methods: Reference gene primer amplification in the assay estimated nucleated cell counts. Profiling relied on immunoSEQ multiplex PCR, and the TCRdb table lists in-frame clones only, not all of them. V, J and clone size are taken as reported in that table, and D and trimming were inferred from the DNA itself. In the table there are over 200,000 clones, just under 90% of which are singletons. The genes are TRBV18 and TRBJ1-5, with a possible D match to TRBD1 (6 bases). The sample consisted of peripheral blood. This clonotype originated in a man in his thirties or forties with COVID-19, enrolled during active disease. CDR3 loop: CASSPDSNNQPQHF. The CDR3 DNA reads as TGTGCCAGCTCTCCGGACAGCAACAATCAGCCCCAGCATTTT.